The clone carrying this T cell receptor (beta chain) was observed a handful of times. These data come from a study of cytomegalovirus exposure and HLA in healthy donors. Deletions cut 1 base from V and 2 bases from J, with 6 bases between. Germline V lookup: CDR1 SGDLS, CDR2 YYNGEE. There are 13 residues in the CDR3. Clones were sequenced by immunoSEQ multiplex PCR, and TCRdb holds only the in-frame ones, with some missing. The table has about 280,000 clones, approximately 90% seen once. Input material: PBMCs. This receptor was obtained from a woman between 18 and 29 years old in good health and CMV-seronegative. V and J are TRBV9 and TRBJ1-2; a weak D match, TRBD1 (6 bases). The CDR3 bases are TGTGCCAGCAGCGTACAGGGGAACTATGGCTACACCTTC. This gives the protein CASSVQGNYGYTF.